This is a list of T cell receptor beta chains from one sample in a study of CD8+CD57+ T cells in acquired aplastic anemia. Via MiXCR, TCRdb re-called the reads, giving one row per CDR3 protein. The sample shows about 170,000 distinct CDR3 sequences, 35% to 55% of them seen only once. The sequenced material came from sorted CD4+, CD8+, or CD8+CD57+ T cells (not recorded which) from PBMCs. These receptors came from a human donor in good health. CDR3s include the opening cysteine and the closing phenylalanine or tryptophan. Each record gives: D gene, V gene, J gene, clone size, CDR3 DNA, CDR3 protein. A D gene is named only where the DNA matches it firmly. The size of a clone is reported for some rows only, either as once, few or many, or as a class for expanded clones.

d_gene: .
v_gene: TRBV29-1
j_gene: TRBJ2-5
abundance: few
CDR3nt: TGCAGCGTTGAAACGGGGGGCAGTGGCCAGTACTTC
CDR3aa: CSVETGGSGQYF

d_gene: TRBD2
v_gene: TRBV2
j_gene: TRBJ2-6
abundance: few
CDR3nt: TGTGCCAGCACTATGCGGGGGGCTGGGGCCAACGTCCTGACTTTC
CDR3aa: CASTMRGAGANVLTF

d_gene: TRBD2
v_gene: TRBV10-3
j_gene: TRBJ2-3
abundance: .
CDR3nt: TGTGCCATCAGTGAGGGGACTAGCAGAGCAGATACGCAGTATTTT
CDR3aa: CAISEGTSRADTQYF

d_gene: .
v_gene: TRBV10-3
j_gene: TRBJ2-2
abundance: many
CDR3nt: TGTGCCACTGCTATCAGGGGAGGGGGTACGAACACCGGGGAGCTGTTTTTT
CDR3aa: CATAIRGGGTNTGELFF

d_gene: TRBD1
v_gene: TRBV9
j_gene: TRBJ1-2
abundance: .
CDR3nt: TGTGCCAGCAGCGTATCAGGGGGCACGAACTATGGCTACACCTTC
CDR3aa: CASSVSGGTNYGYTF

d_gene: .
v_gene: TRBV6-1
j_gene: TRBJ1-1
abundance: many
CDR3nt: TGTGCCAGCAGCCTGACAGTGAACACTGAAGCTTTCTTT
CDR3aa: CASSLTVNTEAFF

d_gene: .
v_gene: TRBV10-3
j_gene: TRBJ1-1
abundance: many
CDR3nt: TGTGCCATCAGTGGAGGGATGAACACTGAAGCTTTCTTT
CDR3aa: CAISGGMNTEAFF

d_gene: .
v_gene: TRBV7-8
j_gene: TRBJ1-4
abundance: .
CDR3nt: TGTGCCAGCAGCCCCGGGGGCCCGGGGGAAAAACTGTTTTTT
CDR3aa: CASSPGGPGEKLFF

d_gene: .
v_gene: TRBV29-1
j_gene: TRBJ1-2
abundance: .
CDR3nt: TGCAGCGTTGAAGTGGGGGATACCTATGGCTACACCTTC
CDR3aa: CSVEVGDTYGYTF

d_gene: TRBD1
v_gene: TRBV10-2
j_gene: TRBJ2-7
abundance: .
CDR3nt: TGCGCCAGCCACTCCAACTCTGACAGGGCTGGCGAGCAGTACTTC
CDR3aa: CASHSNSDRAGEQYF

d_gene: TRBD1
v_gene: TRBV18
j_gene: TRBJ1-4
abundance: few
CDR3nt: TGTGCCAGCTCACGGACAGGGGAAGGTGAAAAACTGTTTTTT
CDR3aa: CASSRTGEGEKLFF

d_gene: .
v_gene: TRBV6-4
j_gene: TRBJ2-2
abundance: many
CDR3nt: TGTGCCAGCAGAATGTTGATAAACACCGGGGAGCTGTTTTTT
CDR3aa: CASRMLINTGELFF

d_gene: .
v_gene: TRBV12-3/TRBV12-4
j_gene: TRBJ1-3
abundance: .
CDR3nt: TGTGCCAGCAGTTTAACGAACACCATATATTTT
CDR3aa: CASSLTNTIYF

d_gene: TRBD2
v_gene: TRBV20-1
j_gene: TRBJ2-1
abundance: .
CDR3nt: TGCAGTGCTAGAGGTCACGGAGCGGGGGTCGGCAATGAGCAGTTCTTC
CDR3aa: CSARGHGAGVGNEQFF

d_gene: .
v_gene: TRBV7-8
j_gene: TRBJ2-1
abundance: .
CDR3nt: TGTGCCAGCAGTTTATCTTCGGGGGCCCACAATGAGCAGTTCTTC
CDR3aa: CASSLSSGAHNEQFF

d_gene: .
v_gene: TRBV5-6
j_gene: TRBJ2-5
abundance: many
CDR3nt: TGTGCCAGCAGCGGACGCCAAGAGACCCAGTACTTC
CDR3aa: CASSGRQETQYF

d_gene: TRBD1
v_gene: TRBV20-1
j_gene: TRBJ1-6
abundance: many
CDR3nt: TGCAGTGCCAAGGGACAGGGGAATTCACCCCTCCACTTT
CDR3aa: CSAKGQGNSPLHF

d_gene: TRBD2
v_gene: TRBV7-8
j_gene: TRBJ2-2
abundance: .
CDR3nt: TGTGCCAGCAGCTCCCGAGCGGGGGAGAACACCGGGGAGCTGTTTTTT
CDR3aa: CASSSRAGENTGELFF

d_gene: .
v_gene: TRBV7-9
j_gene: TRBJ2-1
abundance: .
CDR3nt: TGTGCCAGCAGCTTAACGGGGGCCCGCTCCTACAATGAGCAGTTCTTC
CDR3aa: CASSLTGARSYNEQFF

d_gene: TRBD1
v_gene: TRBV20-1
j_gene: TRBJ1-1
abundance: .
CDR3nt: TGCAGTGAAAGACAGGGTGGAACTGAAGCTTTCTTT
CDR3aa: CSERQGGTEAFF

d_gene: .
v_gene: TRBV24-1
j_gene: TRBJ2-3
abundance: .
CDR3nt: TGTGCCACCAGTGACCGTAGTGGTGGGGCGGGAGATACGCAGTATTTT
CDR3aa: CATSDRSGGAGDTQYF

d_gene: .
v_gene: TRBV30
j_gene: TRBJ1-1
abundance: .
CDR3nt: TGTGCCTGGAGTGAAAACACCTACACTGAAGCTTTCTTT
CDR3aa: CAWSENTYTEAFF

d_gene: .
v_gene: TRBV7-9
j_gene: TRBJ1-5
abundance: many
CDR3nt: TGTGCCAGCATACTCTTAGTGGCCTTCCGCAATCAGCCCCAGCATTTT
CDR3aa: CASILLVAFRNQPQHF

d_gene: TRBD1
v_gene: TRBV5-1
j_gene: TRBJ1-3
abundance: .
CDR3nt: TGCGCCAGCAGCCCACAGGGGTTGATGAACACCATATATTTT
CDR3aa: CASSPQGLMNTIYF

d_gene: TRBD1
v_gene: TRBV12-5
j_gene: TRBJ1-5
abundance: .
CDR3nt: TGTGCTAGTGGTTTGTTTGGAGGGGGCGGTCAGCCCCAGCATTTT
CDR3aa: CASGLFGGGGQPQHF

d_gene: TRBD1
v_gene: TRBV6-1
j_gene: TRBJ1-2
abundance: many
CDR3nt: TGTGCCAGCTACGGGACAGGGGGCCACTATGGCTACACCTTC
CDR3aa: CASYGTGGHYGYTF

d_gene: TRBD2
v_gene: TRBV10-3
j_gene: TRBJ2-1
abundance: .
CDR3nt: TGTGCCACCTCGACTAGCGGGGGTGACAATGAGCAGTTCTTC
CDR3aa: CATSTSGGDNEQFF

d_gene: .
v_gene: TRBV25-1
j_gene: TRBJ1-3
abundance: few
CDR3nt: TGTGCCAGCAGTGCGGGACAAGGAAACACCATATATTTT
CDR3aa: CASSAGQGNTIYF

d_gene: .
v_gene: TRBV4-3
j_gene: TRBJ2-6
abundance: many
CDR3nt: TGCGCCAGCAGCCAAGATGGGGGGCCTGGGGCCAACGTCCTGACTTTC
CDR3aa: CASSQDGGPGANVLTF

d_gene: TRBD1
v_gene: TRBV12-5
j_gene: TRBJ2-2
abundance: .
CDR3nt: TGTGCTAGTGGTTTGGTACTGACAGGGTCTGGGACCGGGGAGCTGCTTTTT
CDR3aa: CASGLVLTGSGTGELLF

d_gene: .
v_gene: TRBV3-1
j_gene: TRBJ1-5
abundance: few
CDR3nt: TGTGCCAGCAGCCAAGAGGCAGGGACTCAGCCCCAGCATTTT
CDR3aa: CASSQEAGTQPQHF

d_gene: .
v_gene: TRBV20-1
j_gene: TRBJ1-1
abundance: .
CDR3nt: TGCAGTGCTAGAGATTTGGGCGGCACTGAAGCTTTCTTT
CDR3aa: CSARDLGGTEAFF

d_gene: .
v_gene: TRBV2
j_gene: TRBJ2-7
abundance: .
CDR3nt: TGTGCCAGCAAGTTAAAGGACGGACGCTCGGCCGAGCAGTACTTC
CDR3aa: CASKLKDGRSAEQYF

d_gene: .
v_gene: TRBV19
j_gene: TRBJ2-7
abundance: once
CDR3nt: TGTGCCAGTAGTATATGGGGTTCCTACGAGCAGTACTTC
CDR3aa: CASSIWGSYEQYF

d_gene: TRBD1
v_gene: TRBV29-1
j_gene: TRBJ1-2
abundance: .
CDR3nt: TGCAGCGTTGTAACCGGGACAGGGTATGGCTACACCTTC
CDR3aa: CSVVTGTGYGYTF

d_gene: TRBD1
v_gene: TRBV5-5
j_gene: TRBJ2-7
abundance: .
CDR3nt: TGTGCCAGCAGCTTGGGTAGGCAGGGGGACGCCTACGAGCAGTACTTC
CDR3aa: CASSLGRQGDAYEQYF

d_gene: .
v_gene: TRBV10-1
j_gene: TRBJ1-1
abundance: .
CDR3nt: TGCGCCAGCAGTGAGTTACAGACTGGGTATGAAGCTTTCTTT
CDR3aa: CASSELQTGYEAFF

d_gene: TRBD1
v_gene: TRBV4-2
j_gene: TRBJ1-1
abundance: .
CDR3nt: TGTGCCAGTAGCCCTGGACAGGGGTTTGCTTTCTTT
CDR3aa: CASSPGQGFAFF

d_gene: .
v_gene: TRBV29-1
j_gene: TRBJ2-2
abundance: few
CDR3nt: TGCAGCGTTTTGGTCGGGGAGCTGTTTTTT
CDR3aa: CSVLVGELFF

d_gene: .
v_gene: TRBV7-3
j_gene: TRBJ1-2
abundance: many
CDR3nt: TGTGCCAGCAGCTTAGGGACAACTAACTATGGCTACACCTTC
CDR3aa: CASSLGTTNYGYTF

d_gene: .
v_gene: TRBV29-1
j_gene: TRBJ2-1
abundance: .
CDR3nt: TGCAGCGTTGACTTAGAGGGCCAAGGGAATGAGCAGTTCTTC
CDR3aa: CSVDLEGQGNEQFF

d_gene: .
v_gene: TRBV29-1
j_gene: TRBJ2-7
abundance: .
CDR3nt: TGCAGCGTTGAAACGACGGGTACCTACGAGCAGTACTTC
CDR3aa: CSVETTGTYEQYF

d_gene: TRBD2
v_gene: TRBV20-1
j_gene: TRBJ2-4
abundance: .
CDR3nt: TGCAGTGCTCACCACGGACTAGCGGGAGGAACCCTAGCCAAAAACATTCAGTACTTC
CDR3aa: CSAHHGLAGGTLAKNIQYF

d_gene: TRBD1
v_gene: TRBV24-1
j_gene: TRBJ1-2
abundance: many
CDR3nt: TGTGCCACCAGTGGCCGGGACAGTAACTATGGCTACACCTTC
CDR3aa: CATSGRDSNYGYTF

d_gene: TRBD1
v_gene: TRBV2
j_gene: TRBJ2-7
abundance: .
CDR3nt: TGTGCCAGCACCTTCGAGGGGACAGGGGCCTACGAGCAGTACTTC
CDR3aa: CASTFEGTGAYEQYF

d_gene: .
v_gene: TRBV12-3/TRBV12-4
j_gene: TRBJ2-7
abundance: many
CDR3nt: TGTGCCAGCAGTTTGCCTGGCGGGACCTACGAGCAGTACTTC
CDR3aa: CASSLPGGTYEQYF

d_gene: .
v_gene: TRBV6-1
j_gene: TRBJ2-1
abundance: .
CDR3nt: TGTGCCAGCAGTGACCTGACTAGGGGCAATGAGCAGTTCTTC
CDR3aa: CASSDLTRGNEQFF

d_gene: .
v_gene: TRBV7-8
j_gene: TRBJ2-7
abundance: once
CDR3nt: TGTGCCAGCATGGTTAGTTTGGCGTACGAGCAGTACTTC
CDR3aa: CASMVSLAYEQYF

d_gene: TRBD2
v_gene: TRBV19
j_gene: TRBJ2-3
abundance: many
CDR3nt: TGTGCCAGTAGGACTAGCGGCACAGATACGCAGTATTTT
CDR3aa: CASRTSGTDTQYF

d_gene: .
v_gene: TRBV7-9
j_gene: TRBJ1-5
abundance: .
CDR3nt: TGTGCCAGCAGCTGGGGGGGTCAGCCCCAGCATTTT
CDR3aa: CASSWGGQPQHF